One T cell receptor (beta chain) is described in this entry. The antigen remains undetermined. The sample originates from a study of early stage breast cancer tumors. Germline CDR1 is LNHDA and CDR2 is SQIVND (reference sequence). Trimming cost V 2 bases and J 3 bases; bases outside gene matches: 10. The CDR3 runs to 17 residues. This table comes from immunoSEQ multiplex PCR, and its TCRdb copy is limited to in-frame clones, with some not included. The sample carries tens of thousands of clones, around 68% recorded once. Notes on the study in general: Compared with adjacent normal breast, tumors showed about 2.5-fold denser, more clonal T cells. Most shared enriched TCRB sequences were commonly generated ones. Unsorted bulk genomic DNA sequencing lacked pairing and functional marker data. Blood repertoires resembled normal breast more than tumor.

This chain connects TRBV19 to TRBJ1-5, with 7 bases that match TRBD1. The clonotype was recovered from a person in their sixties with breast cancer. Sequencing input: blood. The CDR3 DNA reads as TGTGCCAGTAGTATAACGGGACAGAGTTTGACCAATCAGCCCCAGCATTTT. Translated, it gives CASSITGQSLTNQPQHF.